This T cell receptor beta chain stems from a study of regulatory T cells in long-lasting Graves disease. Whole-study context: Graves' cases, newly diagnosed, had used antithyroid drugs under 3 months.

Time point here: newly diagnosed GD, antithyroid drugs for less than 3 months. PBMCs provided the RNA from which the TCR library was made. One endocrinology department in Xi'an, China, was where patients came from. EDTA tubes collected roughly 9.6 milliliters of peripheral blood. In its sample, this clonotype was seen many times. The authors built TCR beta libraries using iRepertoire HTBI primers and Arm-PCR of CDR3 regions. TCRdb re-called the multiplex PCR reads through MiXCR, storing one row per CDR3 protein. The table records about 420,000 distinct CDR3 sequences, roughly 17% of them present only once. The same data also went into a second study, on T cells in Graves' hyperthyroidism and ophthalmopathy.

The specimen comprised peripheral blood mononuclear cells (PBMCs), sampled at new diagnosis, from a patient treated with antithyroid drugs. The receptor's source is a woman aged 18 to 35 with Graves disease.

For the CDR3, the DNA is TGCGCCAGCACTTCCTCAGGAGGGAACACTGAAGCTTTCTTT. Amino acid sequence: CASTSSGGNTEAFF. The V and J genes are TRBV5-1 and TRBJ1-1; the D is unclear. The CDR3 sequence is 14 residues long. The germline gives CDR1 SGHRS, CDR2 YFSETQ. The V end was cut by 6 bases, the J end by 1 base, with 13 bases between. The full variable domain, completed using reference TRBV5-1 and TRBJ1-1, is KAGVTQTPRYLIKTRGQQVTLSCSPISGHRSVSWYQQTPGQGLQFLFEYFSETQRNKGNFPGRFSGRQFSNSRSEMNVSTLELGDSALYLCASTSSGGNTEAFFGQGTRLTVV.